Listed here is a single T cell receptor (beta chain). Germline V lookup: CDR1 MNHEY, CDR2 SVGAGI. Trimming took 8 bases from V and 5 from J; bases not matched to a gene: 3. The CDR3 is 14 residues long. This entry comes from a study of blood T cell repertoires in COVID-19. In the original analysis: Estimates of nucleated cell counts were drawn from the amplification of reference gene primers. TCRdb's table, derived via immunoSEQ multiplex PCR, lists solely in-frame clones and lacks some. That table supplies the V and J calls and clone size; D and trimming were determined from the DNA. The top ten clones hold about 0.85% of a sample with about 110,000 clones, over 55% of them seen once.

This chain joins TRBV6-5 and TRBJ2-3, with TRBD2 matching over 14 bases. The clonotype comes from a human donor with acute or convalescent COVID-19. The donor label of this sample is uncertain. The sample consisted of peripheral blood. The CDR3 DNA is TGTGCCAGCCGGACTAGCGGGGGGAGAGATACGCAGTATTTT. Translating it yields CASRTSGGRDTQYF.